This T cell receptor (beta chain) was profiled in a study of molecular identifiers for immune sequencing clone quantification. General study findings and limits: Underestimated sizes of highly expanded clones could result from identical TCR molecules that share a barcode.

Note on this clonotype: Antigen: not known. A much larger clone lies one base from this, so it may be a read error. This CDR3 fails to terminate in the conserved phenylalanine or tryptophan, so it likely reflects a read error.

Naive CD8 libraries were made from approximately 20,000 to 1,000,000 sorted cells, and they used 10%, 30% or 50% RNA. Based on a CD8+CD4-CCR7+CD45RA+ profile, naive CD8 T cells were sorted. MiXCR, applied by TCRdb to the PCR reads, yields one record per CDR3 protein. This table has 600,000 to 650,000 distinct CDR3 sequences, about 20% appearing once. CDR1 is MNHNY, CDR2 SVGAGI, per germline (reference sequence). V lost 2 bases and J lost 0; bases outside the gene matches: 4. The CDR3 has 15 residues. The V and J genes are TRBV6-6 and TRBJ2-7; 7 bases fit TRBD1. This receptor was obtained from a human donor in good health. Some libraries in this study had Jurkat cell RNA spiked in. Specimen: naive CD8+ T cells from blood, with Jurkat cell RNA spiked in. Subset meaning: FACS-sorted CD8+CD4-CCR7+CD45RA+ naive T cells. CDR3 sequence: CASSYTDRTSYEQYL. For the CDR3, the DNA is TGTGCCAGCAGTTACACGGACAGGACCTCCTACGAGCAGTACCTC.